Below are 14 T cell receptor beta chains sequenced from a single sample in a study of blood T cells in healthy people across ages. With a J-beta primer mix and a sample-barcoded 5' primer, a second PCR ran about 6 to 11 cycles. TCRdb re-called the 5' RACE reads through MiXCR, storing one row per CDR3 protein. The sample yields fewer than 800,000 distinct CDR3 sequences, around half seen once. Sequencing was performed on blood. The receptors stem from a woman aged 60-75 years in good health.

J is TRBJ2-1 and V is TRBV28; D assignment may be TRBD1 or TRBD2 (5 bases each). Per the germline V gene, CDR1 is MDHEN and CDR2 is SYDVKM. Trimming stripped 8 bases from V and 6 bases from J, with 23 bases between. The CDR3 extends over 16 amino acids. The chain's CDR3 is CASREGTLSWSNEQFF. For the CDR3, the DNA is TGTGCCAGCCGTGAAGGGACCCTCTCGTGGAGCAATGAGCAGTTCTTC.

The J gene is TRBJ1-1, the V gene TRBV29-1, with D tentatively TRBD1 (6 bases). V was clipped by 4 bases and J by 10 bases, with 13 bases between them. Germline CDR1 is SQVTM and CDR2 is ANQGSEA. This CDR3 is built from 11 residues. The CDR3 sequence is CSVVGGAGAFF. In DNA, the CDR3 is TGCAGCGTTGTAGGGGGGGCCGGAGCTTTCTTT.

This clonotype was counted a few times. This chain uses TRBV20-1 with TRBJ2-5; TRBD2 is a possible D gene (6 bases). Trimming took 1 base from V and 0 from J, leaving 12 bases between them. Per the germline V gene, CDR1 is DFQATT and CDR2 is SNEGSKA (reference sequence). CDR3 length: 15 amino acids. The CDR3 spells CSARAPAGNQETQYF. CDR3 nucleotides: TGCAGTGCTAGAGCTCCGGCGGGGAACCAAGAGACCCAGTACTTC.

The gene calls are TRBV9 and TRBJ2-5, with D perhaps TRBD2 (6 bases). Looked up from germline, CDR1 is SGDLS and CDR2 is YYNGEE. V was pared by 4 bases and J by 5 bases, with 24 bases between. The CDR3 totals 17 residues. Here the CDR3 DNA reads TGTGCCAGCAGCCCAGGTCGGAAGTCGGGAGCGGTGGAGACCCAGTACTTC. Translating it yields CASSPGRKSGAVETQYF. Drawing the rest from reference TRBV9 and TRBJ2-5, the complete variable domain is DSGVTQTPKHLITATGQRVTLRCSPRSGDLSVYWYQQSLDQGLQFLIQYYNGEERAKGNILERFSAQQFPDLHSELNLSSLELGDSALYFCASSPGRKSGAVETQYFGPGTRLLVL.

This clonotype turned up a few times. This chain uses TRBV20-1 with TRBJ2-7; D possibly matches TRBD1 or TRBD2 (5 bases each). Trimming pared 6 bases from V and 0 bases from J, leaving 15 bases between. The CDR3 runs to 14 residues. CDR1 is DFQATT, CDR2 SNEGSKA, per germline (reference sequence). This CDR3 is CSAPRGISSYEQYF. CDR3 DNA: TGCAGTGCCCCCCGGGGCATCAGCTCCTACGAGCAGTACTTC.

The J gene is TRBJ2-3, the V gene TRBV11-2; perhaps TRBD2 as D (5 bases). CDR3 length: 12 amino acids. Germline CDR1 SGHAT, CDR2 FQNNGV. Trimming stripped 6 bases from V and 6 bases from J, with 10 bases between. CDR3 sequence reads: CASRSAVDTQYF. Written as DNA, the CDR3 is TGTGCCAGCAGATCAGCGGTGGATACGCAGTATTTT.

CDR3 region: CAISEKGVLYNEQYF. The DNA of the CDR3 is TGTGCCATCAGTGAGAAGGGGGTCCTCTACAATGAGCAGTACTTC. The chain recombines TRBV10-3 with TRBJ2-5; D may be TRBD1 (6 bases). Germline-derived CDR1 and CDR2 are ENHRY and SYGVKD. The germline V and J ends were trimmed by 2 bases and 11 bases, with 21 bases remaining between them. The CDR3 totals 15 residues.

This clonotype was found many times. The chain uses TRBV4-2 and TRBJ2-1; 11 nucleotides line up with TRBD1. Germline assignment: CDR1 LGHNA and CDR2 YNFKEQ. The CDR3 is 17 residues long. The ends lost 0 bases at V and 4 bases at J; junction bases unmatched: 5. The DNA of the CDR3 is TGTGCCAGCAGCCAAGATCCAGGACAGGGGGCTTACAATGAGCAGTTCTTC. The encoded protein is CASSQDPGQGAYNEQFF.

The table lists this clonotype with a few counts. CDR3 sequence (DNA): TGTGCCAGCAGTTTCACAGGGCTGGGATCACCCCTCCACTTT. It codes for CASSFTGLGSPLHF. The chain combines TRBV12-3 or TRBV12-4 with TRBJ1-6, with D possibly TRBD1 on 6 matching bases. The V and J ends lost 3 bases and 10 bases respectively, with 13 bases between them. The CDR3 extends over 14 amino acids.

The chain uses TRBV20-1 and TRBJ2-1; 10 positions match TRBD2. This CDR3 region has 14 residues. With 4 bases clipped from V and 7 bases from J, the junction kept 7 bases outside the gene matches. From germline, CDR1 is DFQATT and CDR2 SNEGSKA (reference sequence). The CDR3 DNA follows: TGCAGTGCTAACCGAGCGGGAGGGCCAAATGAGCAGTTCTTC. This sequence encodes CSANRAGGPNEQFF.

The V gene is TRBV20-1, the J gene TRBJ2-1, with 16 bases identical to TRBD2. Trimming at V came to 2 bases and at J to 2 bases, leaving 3 bases not matched to a gene. In germline, CDR1 is DFQATT, CDR2 SNEGSKA (reference sequence). The CDR3 loop spans 17 amino acids. CDR3 DNA sequence: TGCAGTGCTAGACCCGGGACTAGCGGGAGGGCCTACAATGAGCAGTTCTTC. Its protein product is CSARPGTSGRAYNEQFF.

This clonotype has more than one count but fewer than ten. The chain couples TRBV20-1 to TRBJ1-2, with no clear D. Trimming took 3 bases from V and 4 from J, leaving 9 bases between them. The CDR3 contains 12 residues. The germline V gene encodes CDR1 DFQATT and CDR2 SNEGSKA (reference sequence). The CDR3 nucleotides read TGCAGTGCTAGGCCCCCGGGCTATGGCTACACCTTC. Its translation is CSARPPGYGYTF.

This clonotype has more than one count but fewer than ten. CDR3 sequence reads: CSVDRDGLNTEAFF. The DNA of the CDR3 is TGCAGCGTTGACCGGGACGGGTTGAACACTGAAGCTTTCTTT. This chain joins TRBV29-1 and TRBJ1-1; D is possibly TRBD1 (5 bases). Germline loops: CDR1 SQVTM, CDR2 ANQGSEA. The CDR3 loop spans 14 amino acids. V dropped 3 bases and J dropped 0 bases, with 11 bases sitting between them.

The V call is TRBV20-1, the J call TRBJ2-4; no definite D call. The CDR3 runs to 10 residues. Germline V lookup: CDR1 DFQATT, CDR2 SNEGSKA (reference sequence). The V and J ends lost 2 bases and 8 bases respectively, with 4 bases between them. CDR3 amino acids: CSARWDIQYF. The CDR3, as DNA: TGCAGTGCTAGATGGGACATTCAGTACTTC.